One sample yielded the 23 T cell receptor beta chains listed below, sequenced in a study of tumor and adjacent non-tumor tissue in lung cancer. This sample's RNA came from whole unsorted tissue. The library came from three nested PCR rounds adapted from ARM-PCR protocols. TCRdb re-analysed the multiplex PCR reads in MiXCR, keeping a single row per CDR3 protein. The table lists under 150,000 distinct CDR3 sequences, approximately 66% of them singletons, with 9.5% to 15% in the top ten. Specimen: lung tumor tissue. The receptor set was obtained from a man aged 25-40 years with non-small cell lung cancer.

The chain is built from TRBV5-4 and TRBJ2-3; D unresolved. Germline loops: CDR1 SGHNT, CDR2 YYREEE (reference sequence). This CDR3 is built from 18 residues. With 2 bases removed from V and 0 bases from J, the gap between germline ends came to 19 bases. Here the CDR3 DNA reads TGTGCCAGCAGCTTAGATGTCCTTCGTGACACTAGCACAGATACGCAGTATTTT. It encodes CASSLDVLRDTSTDTQYF.

Remarks on this clonotype: A single base separates this from a much larger clone, so it may be a read error. This chain links TRBV30 with TRBJ2-1; the D gene is possibly TRBD1 (6 bases). This CDR3 has 13 residues. The V gene lost 4 bases and the J gene lost 3 bases, with 10 bases spanning the gap. The germline V gene has CDR1 GTSNPN and CDR2 SVGIG (reference sequence). The CDR3 coding sequence is TGTGCCTGGACTGCGGACAGCTACAATGAGCAGTTCTTC. This sequence encodes CAWTADSYNEQFF.

This chain connects TRBV20-1 to TRBJ2-7; 7 bases map to TRBD2. V lost 4 bases, J lost 4 bases, and 13 bases stayed unmatched. The CDR3 has 15 residues. Germline assignment: CDR1 DFQATT and CDR2 SNEGSKA (reference sequence). CDR3 sequence (DNA): TGCAGTGCTATAGATGGGAGGGGTTGGGGTTACGAGCAGTACTTC. Translation: CSAIDGRGWGYEQYF.

The chain recombines TRBV5-6 with TRBJ1-2; 7 bases are shared with TRBD1. V trimming: 4 bases; J trimming: 8 bases; junction bases outside the gene matches: 14. The germline V gene encodes CDR1 SGHDT and CDR2 YYEEEE. There are 15 residues in the CDR3. The CDR3 DNA sequence: TGTGCCAGCAGCCCCGGGTCAGGGGGGCGCATCGGCTACACCTTC. Translated, it gives CASSPGSGGRIGYTF.

Concerning this clonotype itself: This likely comes from a read error, as the CDR3 has no conserved phenylalanine or tryptophan at its end. The V call is TRBV29-1, the J call TRBJ1-2; D might be TRBD1 (6 bases). Trimming shortened V by 0 bases and J by 8 bases, and 13 bases separated the two germline ends. The CDR3 is 13 amino acids. Germline loops: CDR1 SQVTM, CDR2 ANQGSEA. This CDR3 is CSVEDQQGLGYTS. The DNA of the CDR3 is TGCAGCGTTGAAGATCAGCAGGGGTTGGGCTACACCTCC.

This clonotype came up a few times. With a much larger clone just one base away, this may be a read error. V is TRBV4-2 and J is TRBJ1-2; D perhaps matches TRBD1 (6 bases). The CDR3 length is 14 residues. Germline CDR1 LGHNA, CDR2 YNFKEQ. The CDR3 region is CVSSHFSGAGGYTF. The CDR3 nucleotides are TGTGTCAGCAGCCATTTCTCAGGGGCGGGTGGCTACACCTTC.

This clonotype has a single count. This is likely a read error, given that the CDR3 carries no conserved phenylalanine or tryptophan at its end. The genes are TRBV5-4 and TRBJ2-6; no firm D call. Germline values: CDR1 SGHNT, CDR2 YYREEE (reference sequence). This CDR3 spans 15 amino acids. CDR3 sequence: CAGSWSNSGANVLTI. CDR3 in DNA: TGTGCCGGCAGCTGGTCGAACTCTGGGGCCAACGTCCTGACTATC.

Note on this clonotype: A read error is possible here, since a much larger clone lies one base away. The rearrangement joins TRBV12-3 or TRBV12-4 to TRBJ2-4; D may correspond to TRBD1 or TRBD2 (5 bases each). The germline V and J ends were trimmed by 5 bases and 8 bases, with 16 bases remaining between them. The CDR3 length is 14 residues. The CDR3: CASSLGHGGDIQYF. In nucleotides, the CDR3 is TGTGCCAGCAGTCTAGGACACGGAGGAGACATTCAGTACTTC.

Concerning this clonotype: A read error may produce the germline difference seen at one junction end. The rearrangement joins TRBV29-1 to TRBJ2-7, with D possibly being TRBD2 (6 bases). CDR1 and CDR2 from the germline V gene are SQVTM and ANQGSEA. CDR3 size: 13 residues. CDR3: CNAWGGVGYEQYF. DNA for the CDR3: TGCAACGCATGGGGAGGAGTTGGATACGAGCAATACTTC.

This clonotype was picked up a small number of times. This CDR3 is missing its conserved last phenylalanine or tryptophan, likely due to a read error. The DNA is left out, because the CDR3 cannot be placed on it with certainty; the CDR3 is given as TCRdb lists it. The chain couples TRBV10-1 to TRBJ1-4; TRBD1 is the table's D call, not checked against the DNA. Inclusive of both ends, the CDR3 amounts to 13 amino acids. Germline assignment: CDR1 WNHNN and CDR2 SYGVQD (reference sequence). Here the CDR3 reads CASSNGTTLPFVV.

This chain joins TRBV5-1 and TRBJ2-1; D is unclear. Germline CDR1 and CDR2: SGHRS and YFSETQ. The V end was cut by 2 bases, the J end by 5 bases, with 11 bases between. The CDR3 totals 14 residues. In nucleotides, the CDR3 is TGCGCCAGCAGCTTAGGGCAGGTTGACAATGAGCAGTTCTTC. It translates to CASSLGQVDNEQFF.

This clonotype was detected a few times. A read error may explain this, as a much larger clone is one base away. This chain connects TRBV6-5 to TRBJ1-1, with a possible D match to TRBD1 (6 bases). This CDR3 contains 13 residues. CDR1 and CDR2 from the germline V gene are MNHEY and SVGAGI. The CDR3 nucleotides are TGTGCCAGCAGTCCTAATACAGGGACTGAAGCTTCCTTT. It codes for CASSPNTGTEASF.

As concerns this clonotype: Its ends do not fully match the called genes, so a read error is possible. The genes are TRBV12-3 or TRBV12-4 and TRBJ2-7, with D hard to call. CDR3 length equals 14 residues. The CDR3 protein is CASSSRLPPYEQYF. The CDR3 bases are TGTGCCAGTAGTTCGAGGCTGCCCCCCTACGAGCAGTACTTC.

Worth noting for this clonotype: Germline and junction disagree at one end, which may indicate a read error. The chain carries TRBV6-2 or TRBV6-3 and TRBJ2-2; 14 positions match TRBD2. The CDR3 spans 19 residues. Germline CDR1 reads MNHEY; CDR2 reads SVGEGT. CDR3 nucleotide sequence: TGTGCCAGCAGTACAGACGGACTAGCGGGGGGCGAGAACACCTGGGAGCTGTGTTTT. Residues: CASSTDGLAGGENTWELCF.

As concerns this clonotype: A much larger clone is a single base away; this may be a read error. In DNA form, the CDR3 reads TGTACCAGCAGTACCTCCCGCTGGGGCTACACCTTC. It encodes CTSSTSRWGYTF. The rearrangement joins TRBV6-2 or TRBV6-3 to TRBJ1-2; D is uncertain. The CDR3 extends over 12 amino acids. The V gene's germline CDR1 is MNHEY and CDR2 SVGEGT.

This clonotype was seen a handful of times. The chain links TRBV19 to TRBJ2-5; TRBD2 matches 7 bases. This CDR3 contains 14 residues. J lost 2 bases, V lost 9 bases, and 9 bases had no gene match. CDR1 LNHDA and CDR2 SQIVND come from the germline V gene (reference sequence). CDR3 sequence: CASAPSGAQETQYF. CDR3 sequence (DNA): TGTGCCAGCGCGCCTAGCGGTGCACAAGAGACCCAGTACTTC.

A note on this clonotype: Mismatch with germline at one junction end may stem from a read error. The chain links TRBV28 to TRBJ2-3; either TRBD1 or TRBD2 may fit D (5 bases each). CDR3 length: 14 residues. The germline CDR1 and CDR2 sequences are MDHEN and SYDVKM. CDR3: CASSALASTGTQYF. The CDR3 coding sequence is TGTGCCAGCAGTGCCCTAGCTTCCACAGGTACGCAGTATTTT.

About this clonotype: The junction does not match germline at one end; this may be a read error. This rearrangement joins TRBV7-8 to TRBJ2-2; D may be TRBD1 (6 bases). The germline V gene has CDR1 SGHVS and CDR2 FQNEAQ. The CDR3 length is 14 residues. This chain's CDR3 is CDSSPRGPPGELFF. CDR3 bases: TGTGACAGCAGCCCCAGGGGTCCCCCCGGGGAACTGTTTTTT.

Of note for this clonotype: A much larger clone is a single base away; this may be a read error. The chain links TRBV12-3 or TRBV12-4 to TRBJ2-1, with unresolved D. V was pared by 3 bases and J by 11 bases, with 14 bases between. The CDR3 consists of 13 residues. The CDR3 bases are TGTGCCAGCAGTTTTAACCAGTGGAGTAAGCAGTTCTTC. Amino acids: CASSFNQWSKQFF.

This clonotype was counted only a few times. The V call is TRBV4-1, the J call TRBJ2-7; TRBD2 matches at 7 bases. The V gene end was trimmed by 1 base and the J gene end by 2 bases; junction bases not matched to a gene: 8. Germline CDR1 MGHRA, CDR2 YSYEKL. The CDR3 runs 16 residues. The CDR3 nucleotides read TGCGCCAGCAGCCAAGGGGCCGGGGGGAGAGCCTACGAGCAGTACTTC. Protein: CASSQGAGGRAYEQYF.

The table lists this clonotype with many counts. The chain employs TRBV4-3 and TRBJ1-1; 7 nucleotides align to TRBD1. Germline CDR1 is LGHNA and CDR2 is YSLEER. Trimming took 0 bases from V and 9 from J; bases not matched to a gene: 4. The CDR3 totals 13 residues. CDR3 coding DNA: TGCGCCAGCAGCCAAGACCGGACAGGCAAAGCTTTCTTT. Residues: CASSQDRTGKAFF.

To note about this clonotype: A clone one base away is much larger, so this may be a read error. The chain has TRBV12-3 or TRBV12-4 and TRBJ2-1, with 9 bases matching TRBD2. The trim removed 9 bases at V and 0 bases at J, leaving 12 bases unmatched. This CDR3 region has 17 residues. The CDR3 spells CARSEPGLALSYNEQFF. The DNA of the CDR3 is TGTGCCAGGAGTGAACCGGGACTAGCCCTCTCCTACAATGAGCAGTTCTTC.

On this clonotype: This may be a read error: a much more frequent sequence differs by one nucleotide. The genes are TRBV5-5 and TRBJ2-2, with D possibly being TRBD1 or TRBD2 (6 bases each). CDR1 SGHKS and CDR2 YYEKEE come from the germline V gene (reference sequence). This CDR3 contains 15 residues. The CDR3 reads CASSPPGGDTGEMFF. The CDR3 DNA sequence: TGTGCCAGCAGCCCGCCGGGCGGGGACACCGGGGAGATGTTTTTT.